The clone carrying this TCR beta chain was seen a single time. Here immunoSEQ multiplex PCR was the method, and the copy in TCRdb shows in-frame clones only, minus some. The sample holds 320,000 or so clones; approximately 88% are singletons and the top ten take approximately 5.2%. Membership in each cohort depended on participant-reported clinical history. The data were obtained in a study of blood T cell repertoires in COVID-19. Trimming cost V 2 bases and J 2 bases, with 12 bases left between them. The germline V gene has CDR1 SGHAT and CDR2 FQNNGV. This CDR3 contains 15 residues. The source material was PBMCs or T cells enriched from blood (not recorded which). The chain recombines TRBV11-2 with TRBJ1-1; D is possibly TRBD1 (5 bases). This receptor was obtained from a man in his fifties or sixties who had recovered from COVID-19. CDR3 sequence: CASSLIPGLNTEAFF. The DNA of the CDR3 is TGTGCCAGCAGCTTAATTCCGGGACTAAACACTGAAGCTTTCTTT. The full variable domain, in which reference TRBV11-2 and TRBJ1-1 provide the parts outside the CDR3, is EAGVAQSPRYKIIEKRQSVAFWCNPISGHATLYWYQQILGQGPKLLIQFQNNGVVDDSQLPKDRFSAERLKGVDSTLKIQPAKLEDSAVYLCASSLIPGLNTEAFFGQGTRLTVV.